The 29 T cell receptor beta chains in this list originate from one sample, sequenced in a study of blood T cell repertoires in COVID-19. Sequencing used immunoSEQ multiplex PCR; TCRdb keeps in-frame clones, though not all of them. The table includes under 300,000 clones, 88% detected once. Sequenced input: PBMCs or T cells enriched from blood (not recorded which). These receptors were collected from a woman aged 40 to 55 with acute COVID-19.

This rearrangement joins TRBV19 to TRBJ1-5, with D perhaps TRBD1 (6 bases). Germline V gene sequence: CDR1 LNHDA, CDR2 SQIVND (reference sequence). This CDR3 contains 16 residues. The V end lost 5 bases, the J end lost 5 bases, and 19 bases lay between the germline ends. CDR3 loop: CASSFPAVGGDQPQHF. CDR3 sequence (DNA): TGTGCCAGTAGTTTTCCAGCGGTAGGGGGGGATCAGCCCCAGCATTTT.

V usage is TRBV27 and J usage is TRBJ2-7; 7 bases map to TRBD1. Germline trimming cut 3 bases from V and 4 bases from J; bases unmatched to any gene: 9. Germline CDR1 MNHEY, CDR2 SMNVEV (reference sequence). The CDR3 spans 15 residues. The CDR3 is CASSFAGGSFYEQYV. In nucleotides, the CDR3 is TGTGCCAGCAGTTTCGCAGGGGGTTCCTTTTACGAGCAGTACGTC.

CDR3 amino acids: CASSSPTSGATDTQYF. The CDR3 nucleotides are TGTGCCAGCAGTTCCCCGACTAGCGGGGCCACAGATACGCAGTATTTT. The chain uses TRBV28 and TRBJ2-3; 11 nucleotides match TRBD2. The V and J ends lost 4 bases and 2 bases, in that order; junction bases with no gene match: 5. The CDR3 covers 16 residues. Germline values: CDR1 MDHEN, CDR2 SYDVKM.

The rearrangement uses TRBV5-1 and TRBJ2-1, with TRBD1 matching 9 bases. Germline values: CDR1 SGHRS, CDR2 YFSETQ. V gave up 5 bases and J gave up 4 bases; unmatched junction bases: 4. CDR3 size: 14 residues. CDR3 region: CASSGTGQYNEQFF. DNA for the CDR3: TGCGCCAGCAGTGGGACAGGGCAATACAATGAGCAGTTCTTC.

This clone showed up just once. The chain carries TRBV20-1 and TRBJ1-4; D may be TRBD1 (6 bases). CDR1 is DFQATT, CDR2 SNEGSKA, per germline (reference sequence). Trimming pared 3 bases from V and 3 bases from J, leaving 17 bases between. This CDR3 contains 16 residues. CDR3: CSASFPGALANEKLFF. The CDR3 region has the DNA TGCAGTGCTAGTTTTCCAGGGGCCTTAGCTAATGAAAAACTGTTTTTT.

In nucleotides, the CDR3 is TGTGCCATACAGGGGGCGCGGAACACTGAAGCTTTCTTT. Its translation: CAIQGARNTEAFF. This sequence joins TRBV10-3 and TRBJ1-1, with 9 bases identical to TRBD1. The CDR3 is made up of 13 amino acids. The V gene's germline CDR1 is ENHRY and CDR2 SYGVKD. With 9 bases clipped from V and 1 base from J, the junction kept 3 bases outside the gene matches.

The rearrangement joins TRBV27 to TRBJ1-1; 10 bases line up with TRBD1. The CDR3 loop spans 15 amino acids. Per the germline V gene, CDR1 is MNHEY and CDR2 is SMNVEV (reference sequence). Losses at the gene ends were 5 bases for V and 6 bases for J; bases not matched to a gene: 9. The CDR3 reads CASSPDRDRGAEAFF. The DNA for the CDR3 is TGTGCCAGCAGTCCTGACCGGGACAGGGGCGCTGAAGCTTTCTTT.

The CDR3 nucleotides are TGTGCCAGCAGCTTAGATCTGCAGTCAGATACGCAGTATTTT. Translating it yields CASSLDLQSDTQYF. The V call is TRBV11-2, the J call TRBJ2-3; D is undetermined. The CDR3 spans 14 residues. The V gene's germline CDR1 is SGHAT and CDR2 FQNNGV. Trimming stripped 0 bases from V and 4 bases from J, with 8 bases between.

This clone occurred once. J is TRBJ2-2 and V is TRBV5-1, with 8 positions matching TRBD1. In germline, CDR1 is SGHRS, CDR2 YFSETQ. J was trimmed by 4 bases and V by 4 bases; bases with no gene match: 6. The CDR3 runs to 15 residues. DNA of the CDR3: TGCGCCAGCAGCCCTGGACAGGGTAGCACCGGGGAGCTGTTTTTT. Translating gives CASSPGQGSTGELFF.

The V gene is TRBV10-3, the J gene TRBJ2-1, with D maybe TRBD2 (5 bases). CDR1 is ENHRY and CDR2 is SYGVKD in the germline V gene. CDR3 length: 14 amino acids. Trimming took off 0 bases at V and 5 bases at J, with 8 bases between the two ends. This CDR3 is CAISESGINNEQFF. CDR3 DNA: TGTGCCATCAGTGAGTCCGGGATCAACAATGAGCAGTTCTTC.

The V call is TRBV11-2, the J call TRBJ1-5; 9 bases line up with TRBD1. CDR1 is SGHAT, CDR2 FQNNGV, per germline. Losses at the gene ends were 5 bases for V and 5 bases for J; bases not matched to a gene: 4. The CDR3 length is 14 residues. CDR3 DNA sequence: TGTGCCAGCAGCGTACAGGGGGCGTATCAGCCCCAGCATTTT. This translates into CASSVQGAYQPQHF.

The CDR3, as DNA: TGCGCCAGCAGCCGAGACAGGACCAGCGAAGCTTTCTTT. It encodes CASSRDRTSEAFF. The chain carries TRBV5-1 and TRBJ1-1; perhaps TRBD1 as D (6 bases). Trimming removed 4 bases at V and 8 bases at J, with 15 bases between. From germline, CDR1 is SGHRS and CDR2 YFSETQ. The CDR3 spans 13 residues.

V is TRBV3-1 (or the pseudogene TRBV3-2) and J is TRBJ1-2; no clear D gene. V lost 4 bases to trimming and J lost 8 bases, with 11 bases between them. Germline assignment: CDR1 LGHDT and CDR2 YNNKEL (reference sequence). The CDR3 totals 12 residues. CDR3 nucleotides: TGTGCCAGCAGCCTTCCCAGGCGAGGCTACACCTTC. Its translation is CASSLPRRGYTF.

This clone was seen a single time. This chain links TRBV5-5 with TRBJ1-2; D gene ambiguous. CDR1 and CDR2 (germline): SGHKS, YYEKEE (reference sequence). CDR3 length: 14 amino acids. The V gene lost 4 bases and the J gene lost 3 bases, with 13 bases spanning the gap. CDR3 nucleotide sequence: TGTGCCAGCAGCCCCCGTGTCAGTCACTATGGCTACACCTTC. Protein product: CASSPRVSHYGYTF.

The J gene is TRBJ2-3, the V gene TRBV3-1 (or the pseudogene TRBV3-2); D might be TRBD2 (5 bases). Trimming removed 8 bases from V and 3 bases from J, with 15 bases in between. This CDR3 contains 14 residues. The germline CDR1 and CDR2 sequences are LGHDT and YNNKEL (reference sequence). CDR3 in DNA: TGTGCCAGCGGACCGGGGTTGGGGACAGATACGCAGTATTTT. Protein product: CASGPGLGTDTQYF.

The rearrangement links TRBV30 to TRBJ1-5; D possibly corresponds to TRBD1 (5 bases). Trimming shortened V by 3 bases and J by 0 bases, and 21 bases separated the two germline ends. Germline values: CDR1 GTSNPN, CDR2 SVGIG (reference sequence). CDR3 length: 18 amino acids. Here the CDR3 reads CAWREPWGVGDSNQPQHF. The CDR3 coding sequence is TGTGCCTGGAGAGAACCTTGGGGGGTCGGGGATAGCAATCAGCCCCAGCATTTT.

The genes are TRBV18 and TRBJ1-1; 12 bases agree with TRBD1. Looked up from germline, CDR1 is KGHSH and CDR2 is LQKENI. V lost 6 bases, J lost 3 bases, and 5 bases stayed unmatched. This CDR3 has 15 residues. CDR3 coding DNA: TGTGCCAGCTCCCCCGGGACAGGGGGCGACACTGAAGCTTTCTTT. It codes for CASSPGTGGDTEAFF.

The chain recombines TRBV28 with TRBJ1-1; TRBD1 might be the D (6 bases). The CDR3 extends over 16 amino acids. The V end lost 4 bases, the J end lost 4 bases, and 19 bases lay between the germline ends. The V gene's germline CDR1 is MDHEN and CDR2 SYDVKM. The CDR3 loop reads CASSYPLTGKFTEAFF. The CDR3 DNA follows: TGTGCCAGCAGTTACCCCCTCACAGGGAAGTTCACTGAAGCTTTCTTT.

The chain carries TRBV11-2 and TRBJ2-1; TRBD2 might be the D (6 bases). V shed 3 bases and J shed 7 bases, with 13 bases lying between them. The CDR3 sequence is 14 residues long. CDR1 is SGHAT, CDR2 FQNNGV, per germline. DNA for the CDR3: TGTGCCAGCAGCTTTAAGAATCGGGAGAATGAGCAGTTCTTC. It translates to CASSFKNRENEQFF.

CDR3 protein: CATIGERLTDTQYF. CDR3 coding DNA: TGTGCCACCATCGGTGAGAGGCTCACAGATACGCAGTATTTT. The gene calls are TRBV19 and TRBJ2-3; D remains unclear. The V end was cut by 10 bases, the J end by 2 bases, with 16 bases between. From germline, CDR1 is LNHDA and CDR2 SQIVND (reference sequence). The length of the CDR3 is 14 residues.

V and J are TRBV7-2 and TRBJ2-7; 9 nucleotides match TRBD1. The V gene end was trimmed by 5 bases and the J gene end by 0 bases; junction bases not matched to a gene: 5. There are 15 residues in the CDR3. The germline V gene has CDR1 SGHTA and CDR2 FQGNSA. CDR3 protein: CASSVKTGGSYEQYF. The CDR3 DNA is TGTGCCAGCAGCGTTAAGACAGGGGGCTCCTACGAGCAGTACTTC.

The chain has TRBV4-3 and TRBJ2-1; D perhaps matches TRBD2 (5 bases). CDR3 length equals 12 residues. V lost 2 bases and J 9 bases, leaving 8 bases between the germline ends. CDR1 and CDR2 from the germline V gene are LGHNA and YSLEER. CDR3 protein: CASSQLGLEQFF. In DNA form, the CDR3 reads TGCGCCAGCAGCCAACTAGGACTTGAGCAGTTCTTC.

V is TRBV6-1 and J is TRBJ1-1; a weak D match, TRBD1 (6 bases). The CDR3 runs to 14 residues. Looked up from germline, CDR1 is MNHNS and CDR2 is SASEGT. Deletions cut 2 bases from V and 4 bases from J, with 11 bases between. CDR3 amino acids: CASSETTGPTEAFF. CDR3 DNA: TGTGCCAGCAGTGAAACCACAGGGCCCACTGAAGCTTTCTTT.

The chain uses TRBV19 and TRBJ1-1; the D is unclear. The CDR3 length is 14 residues. Trimming shortened V by 6 bases and J by 1 base, and 12 bases separated the two germline ends. CDR1 and CDR2 from the germline V gene are LNHDA and SQIVND (reference sequence). CDR3 residues: CASSIKSTNTEAFF. In DNA form, the CDR3 reads TGTGCCAGTAGCATAAAAAGCACGAACACTGAAGCTTTCTTT.

The chain combines TRBV28 with TRBJ2-2; a possible D gene is TRBD2 (5 bases). From germline, CDR1 is MDHEN and CDR2 SYDVKM. The CDR3 sequence is 16 residues long. The V end lost 5 bases, the J end lost 6 bases, and 19 bases lay between the germline ends. The DNA for the CDR3 is TGTGCCAGCAGTGGAACCGGGAAACCTAGGTCCGGGGAGCTGTTTTTT. Protein product: CASSGTGKPRSGELFF.

This chain uses TRBV29-1 with TRBJ1-4; 7 bases agree with TRBD1. V shed 7 bases, J shed 4 bases, and the junction held 3 bases outside the gene matches. Germline loops: CDR1 SQVTM, CDR2 ANQGSEA. CDR3 size: 12 residues. The CDR3 DNA is TGCAGCGGCCGGGACAGTAATGAAAAACTGTTTTTT. Its protein product is CSGRDSNEKLFF.

The chain uses TRBV5-8 and TRBJ2-6; D unresolved. V shed 4 bases and J shed 1 base, with 6 bases lying between them. CDR3 length equals 14 residues. Germline assignment: CDR1 SGHTS and CDR2 YDEGEE. CDR3 amino acids: CASSPFSGANVLTF. CDR3 DNA: TGTGCCAGCAGCCCGTTTTCTGGGGCCAACGTCCTGACTTTC.

V gene TRBV5-4 combines with J gene TRBJ2-5; 12 bases match TRBD2. CDR3 length: 16 residues. V was clipped by 4 bases and J by 5 bases; unmatched bases: 9. The germline V gene encodes CDR1 SGHNT and CDR2 YYREEE (reference sequence). This CDR3 is CASSQGLAGTGETQYF. CDR3 DNA: TGTGCCAGCAGCCAAGGACTAGCGGGGACCGGGGAGACCCAGTACTTC.

On this clone: This sample includes further DNA sequences coding for the same CDR3. This chain connects TRBV30 to TRBJ1-2; TRBD1 aligns across 7 bases. The CDR3 has 13 residues. Germline V gives CDR1 GTSNPN, CDR2 SVGIG (reference sequence). Trimming removed 0 bases from V and 7 bases from J; junction bases left unmatched: 5. This CDR3 is CAWSVGAGGGYTF. DNA for the CDR3: TGTGCCTGGAGTGTAGGGGCAGGGGGTGGCTACACCTTC.